The clone carrying this TCR beta chain was seen only a few times. Its antigen is undetermined. This record comes from a study of OX40 agonist ivuxolimab in advanced cancers. Looking at the study overall: 30% to 40% of patients had received prior checkpoint inhibitor therapy.

The germline V gene encodes CDR1 MDHEN and CDR2 SYDVKM. The CDR3 contains 13 residues. V lost 6 bases, J lost 2 bases, and 10 bases lay in between. Study-wide results and caveats: Antigen specificity was not determined for the expanded peripheral T cells.

Method: immunoSEQ multiplex PCR; TCRdb's copy keeps in-frame clones and lacks some. The sample lists approximately 46,000 clones; over 60% were seen once. The sequencing used CD4+ or CD8+ T cells sorted from blood, collected in a trial of the OX40 agonist ivuxolimab. This chain joins TRBV28 and TRBJ1-2, with D tentatively TRBD1 (6 bases). The source of this sequence is an adult with an advanced solid tumor such as melanoma, head and neck, liver or kidney cancer. The CDR3 loop reads CASRVQGNYGYTF. The CDR3 DNA follows: TGTGCCAGCAGGGTACAGGGAAACTATGGCTACACCTTC.